This T cell receptor (beta chain) was found in a study of spatial heterogeneity in lung cancer. Points from the study as a whole: Blood showed ubiquitous tumor TCRs more often at resection than at routine follow-up.

Trimming removed 4 bases at V and 7 bases at J, with 8 bases between. The CDR3 extends over 12 amino acids. Germline V gives CDR1 LNHDA, CDR2 SQIVND (reference sequence). Notes on this clonotype: Its antigen is unidentified.

Described time point: sample taken at primary tumor resection. Sequencing was performed on whole RNA extracted from tumor and nontumor lung tissue, or from frozen PBMC, and the material was left unsorted. Donors were about 70 untreated early-stage non-small cell lung cancer patients. TCRdb reprocessed the 5' RACE reads via MiXCR and lists one record per CDR3 protein. The sample yields some 44,000 distinct CDR3 sequences, roughly an eighth seen once. This clonotype was obtained from a male donor with early-stage non-small cell lung cancer. The source material was PBMCs, sampled at surgery. This chain connects TRBV19 to TRBJ2-1; D is unclear. CDR3: CASSNGWNEQFF. DNA of the CDR3: TGTGCCAGTAGTAACGGTTGGAATGAGCAGTTCTTC.